Each of the 9 T cell receptor beta chains below was sequenced from the same sample in a study of blood T cell repertoires in COVID-19. The protocol was immunoSEQ multiplex PCR, while the TCRdb copy is restricted to in-frame clones and leaves out a portion. The sample lists approximately 140,000 clones; around 84% were seen once. The material sequenced was peripheral blood. Receptors originate from a woman older than 75 with acute or convalescent COVID-19.

This chain joins TRBV9 and TRBJ1-6, with 10 bases lining up with TRBD1. Trimming removed 7 bases from V and 7 bases from J; junction bases left unmatched: 8. The CDR3 is made up of 15 amino acids. Germline V gene sequence: CDR1 SGDLS, CDR2 YYNGEE. The CDR3 is CASRQGQGNNSPLHF. CDR3 DNA sequence: TGTGCCAGCCGCCAGGGACAGGGGAACAATTCACCCCTCCACTTT.

V gene TRBV4-3 combines with J gene TRBJ2-3; D may be TRBD1 (6 bases). Germline CDR1 reads LGHNA; CDR2 reads YSLEER. V was clipped by 0 bases and J by 1 base, with 8 bases between them. This CDR3 comprises 15 residues. This CDR3 reads CASSQDGGRTDTQYF. The CDR3 DNA reads TGCGCCAGCAGCCAAGATGGGGGCCGCACAGATACGCAGTATTTT.

J is TRBJ1-1 and V is TRBV9; D perhaps matches TRBD1 (5 bases). Germline V gene data show CDR1 as SGDLS and CDR2 as YYNGEE. V was clipped by 5 bases and J by 4 bases, with 15 bases between them. The CDR3 runs to 14 residues. Written as DNA, the CDR3 is TGTGCCAGCAGTCAGTCAACAGGATTCACTGAAGCTTTCTTT. Translated, it gives CASSQSTGFTEAFF.

CDR3 DNA: TGTGCCAGCAGCTCGACTAGCGGACCCTACGAGCAGTACTTC. It yields the protein CASSSTSGPYEQYF. This chain uses TRBV7-2 with TRBJ2-7, with 9 bases fitting TRBD2. Germline CDR1 is SGHTA and CDR2 is FQGNSA. Unmatched junction bases numbered 3, after V lost 4 bases and J lost 2 bases. The CDR3 runs 14 residues.

The chain links TRBV3-1 (or the pseudogene TRBV3-2) to TRBJ2-2; the D gene is possibly TRBD2 (5 bases). Trimming shortened V by 1 base and J by 4 bases, and 10 bases separated the two germline ends. This CDR3 is 15 amino acids long. CDR1 and CDR2 from the germline V gene are LGHDT and YNNKEL (reference sequence). The DNA for the CDR3 is TGTGCCAGCAGCCAAGCCCGGGGTACCACCGGGGAGCTGTTTTTT. Protein product: CASSQARGTTGELFF.

The chain has TRBV5-1 and TRBJ2-1; 10 positions match TRBD1. The V gene's germline CDR1 is SGHRS and CDR2 YFSETQ. J was trimmed by 8 bases and V by 3 bases; bases with no gene match: 5. CDR3 length: 14 amino acids. CDR3 DNA sequence: TGCGCCAGCAGCTACCCGACAGGGGGCGATGAGCAGTTCTTC. This sequence encodes CASSYPTGGDEQFF.

The rearrangement uses TRBV29-1 and TRBJ2-4; tentatively, D is TRBD2 (5 bases). This CDR3 has 11 amino acids. Germline V CDR1 and CDR2: SQVTM, ANQGSEA. Trimming took off 4 bases at V and 5 bases at J, with 6 bases between the two ends. In nucleotides, the CDR3 is TGCAGCGTTGTGGGAGAAAACATTCAGTACTTC. It codes for CSVVGENIQYF. The variable domain in full, completed from reference TRBV29-1 and TRBJ2-4, reads SAVISQKPSRDICQRGTSLTIQCQVDSQVTMMFWYRQQPGQSLTLIATANQGSEATYESGFVIDKFPISRPNLTFSTLTVSNMSPEDSSIYLCSVVGENIQYFGAGTRLSVL.

The chain combines TRBV9 with TRBJ2-3, with no clear D. Germline CDR1 and CDR2: SGDLS and YYNGEE. The V end was cut by 4 bases, the J end by 4 bases, with 13 bases between. The CDR3 totals 14 residues. CDR3 in DNA: TGTGCCAGCAGCCCTCGGAGAACTCCAGATACGCAGTATTTT. Protein: CASSPRRTPDTQYF.

J is TRBJ1-2 and V is TRBV7-2, with D tentatively TRBD1 (6 bases). Trimming took 5 bases from V and 3 from J, leaving 16 bases between them. The CDR3 totals 15 residues. Germline V CDR1 and CDR2: SGHTA, FQGNSA. CDR3 sequence (DNA): TGTGCCAGCAGCAAAGGGGGAGGGGGAGACTATGGCTACACCTTC. It codes for CASSKGGGGDYGYTF.